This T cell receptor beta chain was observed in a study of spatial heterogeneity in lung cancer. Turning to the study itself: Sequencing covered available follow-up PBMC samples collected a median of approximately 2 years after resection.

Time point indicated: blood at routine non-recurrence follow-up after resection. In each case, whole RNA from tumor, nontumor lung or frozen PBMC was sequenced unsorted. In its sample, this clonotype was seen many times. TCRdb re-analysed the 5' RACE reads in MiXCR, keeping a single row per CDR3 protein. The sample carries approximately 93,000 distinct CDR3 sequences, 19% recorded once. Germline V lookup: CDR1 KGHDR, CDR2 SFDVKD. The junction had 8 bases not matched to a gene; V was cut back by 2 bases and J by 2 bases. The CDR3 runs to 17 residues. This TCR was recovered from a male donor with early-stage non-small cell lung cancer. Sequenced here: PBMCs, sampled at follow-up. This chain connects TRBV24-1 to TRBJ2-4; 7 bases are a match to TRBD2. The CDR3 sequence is CATSDSQAGTTKNIQYF. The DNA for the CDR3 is TGTGCCACCAGTGATTCTCAAGCGGGGACTACCAAAAACATTCAGTACTTC.